This T cell receptor beta chain was sequenced in a study of beta chain features in type 1 diabetes (dated by TCRdb to 2017 to 2018). Regarding the complete study: Mean age, gender distribution, total cell number and subset yield did not differ between patients and healthy donors. The study compared the TCRB repertoires of sorted circulating CD4+ T cell subsets in recently diagnosed type 1 diabetes patients with those in matched healthy donors. A total of over 95,000,000 sorted cells were examined across all samples, and RNA yield correlated strongly with the number of cells per subset. Whereas all 28 donors provided naive and central memory subsets, regulatory and stem cell-like memory subsets were isolated from just 8 patients and about 8 healthy donors. Beyond this particular receptor, the publication reports: Because cDNA was sequenced instead of genomic DNA, activated cells with high expression could be over-represented, although the groups did not differ in activation or CD3 levels. In all four CD4+ subsets, TCRB CDR3 length was moderately but significantly shorter in type 1 diabetes patients. Naive, central memory and regulatory TCRB repertoires appeared to be more similar among patients than among healthy donors. Because the HLA sub-analyses included only small numbers of individuals, any influence of HLA type on TCRB rearrangement was left unresolved. Shorter templates might be favored by PCR, yet because patient and control samples were amplified and corrected together, any such skew would affect both groups equally. Patients with type 1 diabetes made fewer insertions and deleted more nucleotides at VDJ recombination sites, implying thymic rearrangement abnormalities.

Each donor gave one peripheral blood draw, approximately 120 mL on average, collected into heparinised tubes. A BD FACSAria II and a panel including CD45RO, CCR7, CD25, CD127, CD95 and CD27 were used to sort naive, central memory, regulatory and stem cell-like memory CD4+ T cells. A purity above 98% was achieved for all sorted populations. PBMCs were isolated right away by Lymphoprep density gradient centrifugation and were stained directly, without culture. To minimize batch effects, samples were stained and sorted in pairs, one healthy donor with one patient per experiment. Regarding this clone: Its antigen target is currently unknown. The sample holds no much larger clone one base away, and base qualities are not on file.

All of the isolated RNA was reverse transcribed with the High Capacity cDNA Reverse Transcription Kit, so expressed TCRB transcripts were sequenced. Naive, central memory and regulatory T cell samples underwent deep immunoSEQ sequencing, averaging roughly 3.3 million total reads per sample. After sorted cells were lysed in RLT buffer, RNA was extracted with DNase-treated RNeasy Micro or Mini kits, with the choice depending on cell number. To prevent cross-contamination, each cell subset was processed individually, whereas patient and healthy donor samples were processed jointly. TCRB sequences were amplified from cDNA with the immunoSEQ multiplex PCR, producing 87-bp fragments spanning the CDR3 region. Sequencing of the amplicons was done on the Illumina HiSeq platform. The study's processing was this. PCR bias was corrected computationally using synthetic template baselines, and reads within Hamming distance 2 were collapsed, with unmergeable singletons discarded. Reads were aligned against IMGT to assign V, D and J genes, CDR3 length and insertions or deletions at six rearrangement sites. Clonotype counts were normalized to sorted cell number within each subset before computing true diversity and Gini coefficients with the tcR R package. Repertoire sharing was quantified using the overlap coefficient calculated on TCRB nucleotide sequences. As a proxy for the pre-selection repertoire, out-of-frame TCRB sequences from naive cells were analyzed. Entries here come from immuneACCESS through TCRdb and include only in-frame sequences with V and J called. Some clones fail to appear in such tables; in the studies checked, an unresolved V gene covers under half of the shortfall, and the cause of the remainder is unknown. D and trimming were read from the DNA, whereas the V and J calls and clone size are those reported in that table. The sample table records around 500,000 clones; about an eighth of these occur just once. The ten most abundant clones make up 0.045% to 0.06% of the sample.

V is shortened by 8 bases, J by 0 bases, and the region joining them spans 8 bases. CDR1 SNHLY and CDR2 FYNNEI were looked up in the germline V gene. Reading from cysteine to valine, the CDR3 counts 12 amino acids. Of all the DNA, just the CDR3 is kept, 36 bases in frame from base 1. The TCR was taken from a woman between 18 and 30 years old in good health. The rearranged segments are TRBV2 and TRBJ2-7; the D gene is unclear. Sequenced: naive CD4+ T cells from blood. Reading the label with the study, this specimen's cell subset or site is: true naive CD4+ T cells. CDR3 sequence: CASGRSSYEQYV. Here is the DNA: TGTGCCAGCGGCAGGAGCTCCTACGAGCAGTACGTC.